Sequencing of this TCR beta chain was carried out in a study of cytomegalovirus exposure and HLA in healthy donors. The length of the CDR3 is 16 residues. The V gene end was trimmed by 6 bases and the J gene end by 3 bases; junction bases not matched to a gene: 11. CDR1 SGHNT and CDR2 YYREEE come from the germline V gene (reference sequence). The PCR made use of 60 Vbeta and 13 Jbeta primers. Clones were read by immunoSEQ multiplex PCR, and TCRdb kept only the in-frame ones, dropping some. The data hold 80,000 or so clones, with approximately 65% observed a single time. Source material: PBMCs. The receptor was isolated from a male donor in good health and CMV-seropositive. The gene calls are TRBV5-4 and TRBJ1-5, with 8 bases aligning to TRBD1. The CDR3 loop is CASTQGAKTSNQPQHF. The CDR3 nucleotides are TGTGCCAGCACTCAGGGGGCCAAAACCTCCAATCAGCCCCAGCATTTT.